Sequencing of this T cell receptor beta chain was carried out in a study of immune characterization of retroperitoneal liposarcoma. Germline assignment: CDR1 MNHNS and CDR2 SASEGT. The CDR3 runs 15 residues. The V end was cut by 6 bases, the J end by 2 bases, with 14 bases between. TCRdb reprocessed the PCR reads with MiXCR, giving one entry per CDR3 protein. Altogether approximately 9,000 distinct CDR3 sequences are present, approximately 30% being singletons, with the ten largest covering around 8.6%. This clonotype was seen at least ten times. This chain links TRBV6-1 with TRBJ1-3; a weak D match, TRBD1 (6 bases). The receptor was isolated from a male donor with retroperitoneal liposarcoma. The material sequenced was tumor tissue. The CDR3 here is CASSLQGRTGNTIYF. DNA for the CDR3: TGTGCCAGCAGCTTACAGGGCCGGACTGGAAACACCATATATTTT.